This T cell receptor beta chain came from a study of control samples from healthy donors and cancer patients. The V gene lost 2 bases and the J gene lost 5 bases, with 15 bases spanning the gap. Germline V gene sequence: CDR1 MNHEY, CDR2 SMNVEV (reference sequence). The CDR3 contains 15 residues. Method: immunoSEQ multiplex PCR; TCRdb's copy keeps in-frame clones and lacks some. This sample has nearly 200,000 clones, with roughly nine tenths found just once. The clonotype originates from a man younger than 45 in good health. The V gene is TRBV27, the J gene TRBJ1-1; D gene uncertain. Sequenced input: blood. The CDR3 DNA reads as TGTGCCAGCAGTTTAGGGCAAGAGAGGAGGACTGAAGCTTTCTTT. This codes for CASSLGQERRTEAFF.